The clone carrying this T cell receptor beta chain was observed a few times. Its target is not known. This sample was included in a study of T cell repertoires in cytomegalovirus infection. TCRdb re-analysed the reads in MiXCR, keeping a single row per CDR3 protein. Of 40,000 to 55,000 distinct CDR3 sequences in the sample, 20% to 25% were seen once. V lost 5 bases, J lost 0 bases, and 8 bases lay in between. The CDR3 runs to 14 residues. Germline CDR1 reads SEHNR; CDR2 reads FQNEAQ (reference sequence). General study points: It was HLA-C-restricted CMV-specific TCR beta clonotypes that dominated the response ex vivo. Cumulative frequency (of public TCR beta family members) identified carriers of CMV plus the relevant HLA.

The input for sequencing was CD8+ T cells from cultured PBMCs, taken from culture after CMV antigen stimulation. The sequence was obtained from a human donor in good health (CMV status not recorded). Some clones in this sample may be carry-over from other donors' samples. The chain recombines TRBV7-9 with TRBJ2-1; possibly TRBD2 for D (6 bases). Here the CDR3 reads CASSAGSSYNEQFF. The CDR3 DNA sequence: TGTGCCAGCAGCGCCGGGAGCTCCTACAATGAGCAGTTCTTC.